These T cell receptor beta chains were read from a single sample in a study of vaccination and CD4 T cells after COVID-19. The antigens for these receptors are not known. TCRdb itself ran the PCR reads through MiXCR, one entry per CDR3 protein. Among around 15,000 distinct CDR3 sequences listed, about three quarters were seen once. The source material was CD4+ T cells from blood, cultured in vitro. Receptors were obtained from a human donor who had recovered from COVID-19. The CDR3 runs from the conserved cysteine through the conserved F or W. The D gene is left open where the match is weak. Size is omitted from some rows. Given values are once, few, many or a class for expanded clones.

size: -
V: TRBV15
D: -
J: TRBJ2-7
DNA: TGTGCCACCAGCAGAGCCCTAGGAGGCTACGAGCAGTACTTC
CDR3: CATSRALGGYEQYF

size: -
V: TRBV28
D: -
J: TRBJ1-2
DNA: TGTGCCAGCAGTTTAAACCGGAGGTATGGCTACACCTTC
CDR3: CASSLNRRYGYTF

size: few
V: TRBV28
D: TRBD1
J: TRBJ1-5
DNA: TGTGCCAGCAGTTTGCCACAGGGGTCGCGTCAGCCCCAGCATTTT
CDR3: CASSLPQGSRQPQHF

size: -
V: TRBV7-2
D: TRBD1
J: TRBJ1-4
DNA: TGTGCCAGCAGTCGGGACAGGTCGGACGAAAAACTGTTTTTT
CDR3: CASSRDRSDEKLFF

size: -
V: TRBV12-3/TRBV12-4
D: -
J: TRBJ2-3
DNA: TGTGCCAGCAGCTGGGGGCGAACAGATACGCAGTATTTT
CDR3: CASSWGRTDTQYF

size: -
V: TRBV5-1
D: TRBD2
J: TRBJ2-5
DNA: TGCGCCAGCAGCTTGGATAGCGGGGTACAAGAGACCCAGTACTTC
CDR3: CASSLDSGVQETQYF

size: -
V: TRBV25-1
D: TRBD1
J: TRBJ1-2
DNA: TGTGCCAGCAGTAAGAACAGGGGGGATCGGGGCTACACCTTC
CDR3: CASSKNRGDRGYTF

size: -
V: TRBV7-2
D: -
J: TRBJ1-6
DNA: TGTGCCAGCAGCCAAGAACAGGGAGTATTCGGACTCTATTCACCCCTCCACTTT
CDR3: CASSQEQGVFGLYSPLHF

size: -
V: TRBV20-1
D: TRBD1
J: TRBJ1-2
DNA: TGCAGTGCTAACCGGGACAGGGCTTTGGCGGGGTATGGCTACACCTTC
CDR3: CSANRDRALAGYGYTF

size: few
V: TRBV20-1
D: -
J: TRBJ1-6
DNA: TGCAGTGCTAGACGGGCGGACTCACCCCTCCACTTT
CDR3: CSARRADSPLHF

size: -
V: TRBV6-5
D: -
J: TRBJ1-5
DNA: TGTGCCAGCAGTTACTCGCAGGGGCCCGGACAGCCCCAGCATTTT
CDR3: CASSYSQGPGQPQHF

size: -
V: TRBV11-3
D: -
J: TRBJ2-1
DNA: TGTGCCAGCAGCTTAGGGCAGTCCCTAGTGGATGAGCAGTTCTTC
CDR3: CASSLGQSLVDEQFF

size: -
V: TRBV6-1
D: -
J: TRBJ2-2
DNA: TGTGCCAGCAGCGCTGGGCGGAACACCGGGGAGCTGTTTTTT
CDR3: CASSAGRNTGELFF

size: -
V: TRBV20-1
D: -
J: TRBJ2-6
DNA: TGCAGCGCCCGAGGGGGCTCTGGGGCCAACGTCCTGACTTTC
CDR3: CSARGGSGANVLTF

size: -
V: TRBV5-3
D: -
J: TRBJ1-5
DNA: TGTGCCAGAAGCTTGTCAGGGGTTTATAGCAATCAGCCCCAGCATTTT
CDR3: CARSLSGVYSNQPQHF

size: few
V: TRBV7-2
D: TRBD2
J: TRBJ2-1
DNA: TGTGCCAGCAGCTCCCGTCTAGCGGGAGGGCGTAATGAGCAGTTCTTC
CDR3: CASSSRLAGGRNEQFF

size: once
V: TRBV30
D: -
J: TRBJ2-3
DNA: TGTGCCTGGAGTGTAAGCTCGGGAAAAGGTACGCAGTATTTT
CDR3: CAWSVSSGKGTQYF

size: -
V: TRBV7-8
D: -
J: TRBJ1-3
DNA: TGTGCCAGCAGCCACCGGGACACAGCTGGAGGAAACACCATATATTTT
CDR3: CASSHRDTAGGNTIYF

size: -
V: TRBV7-2
D: -
J: TRBJ1-3
DNA: TGTGCCAGCAGCTTGACAGGATCGGGCACCATATATTTT
CDR3: CASSLTGSGTIYF

size: -
V: TRBV4-3
D: -
J: TRBJ1-5
DNA: TGCGCCAGCAGCCAAGGTTACGCGGGCTCCAATCAGCCCCAGCATTTT
CDR3: CASSQGYAGSNQPQHF

size: -
V: TRBV10-3
D: -
J: TRBJ1-1
DNA: TGTGCCATCAGTGATATTAACAGAGACTTAGAAGCTTTCTTT
CDR3: CAISDINRDLEAFF

size: -
V: TRBV27
D: -
J: TRBJ1-2
DNA: TGTGCCAGCAGTTCACGGTGGACCGCGAACTATGGCTACACCTTC
CDR3: CASSSRWTANYGYTF

size: -
V: TRBV24-1
D: TRBD1
J: TRBJ2-3
DNA: TGTGCCACCAGTGCGCCGAGGGGGCGAGGCACAGATACGCAGTATTTT
CDR3: CATSAPRGRGTDTQYF

size: -
V: TRBV15
D: -
J: TRBJ1-1
DNA: TGTGCCACCAGCAGAGTAGACAGGACTGAAGCTTTCTTT
CDR3: CATSRVDRTEAFF

size: -
V: TRBV9
D: -
J: TRBJ1-2
DNA: TGTGCCAGCAGCGCGGGGGGATCTAACTATGGCTACACCTTC
CDR3: CASSAGGSNYGYTF

size: few
V: TRBV11-2
D: -
J: TRBJ2-5
DNA: TGTGCCAGCGCCCATTGGCTTGTGGAGACCCAGTACTTC
CDR3: CASAHWLVETQYF

size: -
V: TRBV18
D: -
J: TRBJ2-3
DNA: TGTGCCAGCTCACCCACAGATACGCAGTATTTT
CDR3: CASSPTDTQYF

size: -
V: TRBV6-2/TRBV6-3
D: TRBD2
J: TRBJ2-7
DNA: TGTGCCAGCAGTCGAGACCAACTAAAACTAGCGATTAACTACGAGCAGTACTTC
CDR3: CASSRDQLKLAINYEQYF

size: few
V: TRBV28
D: -
J: TRBJ1-2
DNA: TGTGCCAGCAGGGGGGGGAACTATGGCTACACCTTC
CDR3: CASRGGNYGYTF

size: -
V: TRBV12-3/TRBV12-4
D: -
J: TRBJ1-5
DNA: TGTGCCAGCAGTTCATTTTATCAGCCCCAGCATTTT
CDR3: CASSSFYQPQHF

size: -
V: TRBV6-1
D: TRBD2
J: TRBJ2-7
DNA: TGTGCCAGGATTAAACCGGGACTAGGCAAAACCTACGAGCAGTACTTC
CDR3: CARIKPGLGKTYEQYF

size: -
V: TRBV19
D: TRBD1
J: TRBJ1-6
DNA: TGTGCCAGTAGCCCAAACCGGGACAGGGGAAATTCACCCCTCCACTTT
CDR3: CASSPNRDRGNSPLHF

size: -
V: TRBV7-7
D: -
J: TRBJ2-2
DNA: TGTGCTAGCATGGGTCAGAACACCGGGGAGCTGTTTTTT
CDR3: CASMGQNTGELFF

size: once
V: TRBV6-5
D: TRBD1
J: TRBJ1-2
DNA: TGTGCCAGCAGTTACTTTAGCAGGGGGAACGGTTATGGCTACACCTTC
CDR3: CASSYFSRGNGYGYTF

size: few
V: TRBV2
D: -
J: TRBJ1-1
DNA: TGTGCCAGCTCCGACCGAGGGCCTGAAGCTTTCTTT
CDR3: CASSDRGPEAFF

size: -
V: TRBV6-1
D: TRBD2
J: TRBJ2-7
DNA: TGTGCCAGCAGCCATACACGGGCTAGCGGCGACTACGAGCAGTACTTC
CDR3: CASSHTRASGDYEQYF

size: -
V: TRBV7-2
D: TRBD1
J: TRBJ1-6
DNA: TGTGCCAGCAGCGGACAGGTTTGGACAGGGGGCTCCTATAATTCACCCCTCCACTTT
CDR3: CASSGQVWTGGSYNSPLHF

size: -
V: TRBV19
D: TRBD2
J: TRBJ2-2
DNA: TGTGCCAGTAGTAATAGCGGGAGCGGTTCGGCCGGGGAGCTGTTTTTT
CDR3: CASSNSGSGSAGELFF

size: few
V: TRBV6-2/TRBV6-3
D: TRBD1
J: TRBJ2-3
DNA: TGTGCCAGCAGTTACAGGACAGGCCGATTTGACACAGATACGCAGTATTTT
CDR3: CASSYRTGRFDTDTQYF

size: -
V: TRBV19
D: TRBD2
J: TRBJ2-7
DNA: TGTGCCAGTAGTCGAAAGCGGGAGGCGTCCTACGAGCAGTACTTC
CDR3: CASSRKREASYEQYF

size: -
V: TRBV7-9
D: -
J: TRBJ2-3
DNA: TGTGCCAGCACCTCTGGGTGGGTGCCCTTAACAGATACGCAGTATTTT
CDR3: CASTSGWVPLTDTQYF

size: -
V: TRBV19
D: -
J: TRBJ1-5
DNA: TGTGCCAGTAGTATAATTTTTACGGGTGTCAGCAATCAGCCCCAGCATTTT
CDR3: CASSIIFTGVSNQPQHF

size: few
V: TRBV27
D: TRBD2
J: TRBJ2-3
DNA: TGTGCCAGCAGAGAGGCCCATGGGGGGGGAAGCACAGATACGCAGTATTTT
CDR3: CASREAHGGGSTDTQYF

size: -
V: TRBV23-1
D: -
J: TRBJ1-5
DNA: TGCGCCAGCAGCCACCTCCCGGGGGAAGGTGGTAATCAGCCCCAGCATTTT
CDR3: CASSHLPGEGGNQPQHF